The next 5 T cell receptor beta chains were all read from a single sample in a study of control samples from healthy donors and cancer patients. Clones were read by immunoSEQ multiplex PCR, and TCRdb kept only the in-frame ones, dropping some. The profile shows 45,000 to 60,000 clones, 85% to 95% of them singletons. The sample was blood. The receptor set was obtained from a man younger than 45 in good health.

The chain is built from TRBV11-2 and TRBJ2-7; possible D gene TRBD1, 7 bases. V lost 0 bases and J 6 bases, leaving 15 bases between the germline ends. Germline V gene lookup returns CDR1 SGHAT and CDR2 FQNNGV. This CDR3 is built from 15 residues. The CDR3 sequence is CASSLDTGAGREQYF. DNA of the CDR3: TGTGCCAGCAGCTTAGATACAGGGGCGGGGCGCGAGCAGTACTTC.

On this clone itself: One end of the junction is discordant with germline, which a read error may explain. V and J are TRBV5-5 and TRBJ2-5, with 10 positions matching TRBD1. The CDR3 spans 13 residues. The V gene's germline CDR1 is SGHKS and CDR2 YYEKEE (reference sequence). The CDR3 loop is CASRLGQGETQYF. The CDR3 region has the DNA TGTGCCAGCAGATTGGGACAGGGGGAGACCCAGTACTTC.

The J gene is TRBJ2-1, the V gene TRBV7-8; 10 bases match TRBD2. Germline CDR1 is SGHVS and CDR2 is FQNEAQ. Unmatched junction bases numbered 5, after V lost 0 bases and J lost 9 bases. The CDR3 covers 15 residues. The CDR3 here is CASSLALAGVGEQFF. In DNA, the CDR3 is TGTGCCAGCAGCTTAGCCCTAGCGGGAGTTGGTGAGCAGTTCTTC.

The gene calls are TRBV5-4 and TRBJ2-3; 12 bases are shared with TRBD2. Germline values: CDR1 SGHNT, CDR2 YYREEE (reference sequence). The CDR3 sequence is 16 residues long. The V gene end was trimmed by 2 bases and the J gene end by 4 bases; junction bases not matched to a gene: 5. The CDR3 region has the DNA TGTGCCAGCAGCTTTGGTTCTAGCGGGAGGGCAGATACGCAGTATTTT. As protein: CASSFGSSGRADTQYF.

V gene TRBV7-2 combines with J gene TRBJ2-5, with TRBD2 matching 12 bases. V was pared by 5 bases and J by 2 bases, with 6 bases of the junction left unmatched. Germline lookup yields CDR1 SGHTA and CDR2 FQGNSA. The CDR3 spans 16 residues. The DNA of the CDR3 is TGTGCCAGCAGCACCTCTAGCGGGGGGGGACAAGAGACCCAGTACTTC. The encoded protein is CASSTSSGGGQETQYF.